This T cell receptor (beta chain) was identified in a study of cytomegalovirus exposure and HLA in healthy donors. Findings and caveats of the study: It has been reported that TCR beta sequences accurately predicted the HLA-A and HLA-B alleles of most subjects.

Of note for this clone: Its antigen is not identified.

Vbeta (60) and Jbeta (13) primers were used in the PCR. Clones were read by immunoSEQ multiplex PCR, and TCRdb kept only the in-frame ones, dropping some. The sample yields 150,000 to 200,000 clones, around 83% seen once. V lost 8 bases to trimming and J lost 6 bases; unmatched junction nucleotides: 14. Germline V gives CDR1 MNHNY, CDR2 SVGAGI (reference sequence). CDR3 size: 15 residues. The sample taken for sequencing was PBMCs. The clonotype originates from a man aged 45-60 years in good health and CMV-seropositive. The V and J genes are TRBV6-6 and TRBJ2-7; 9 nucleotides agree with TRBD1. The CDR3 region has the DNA TGTGCCAGCCTTCCCGAAAGGGACAGGGTATGCGAGCAGTACGTC. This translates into CASLPERDRVCEQYV.